The rows below give T cell receptor beta chains drawn from one sample of a study of cytomegalovirus exposure and HLA in healthy donors. Assay: immunoSEQ multiplex PCR; the TCRdb copy retains only in-frame clones and omits some. The sample contains 90,000 to 150,000 clones, about 72% of which appear only once. The material sequenced was PBMCs. These receptors were obtained from a man aged 50-59 years in good health and CMV-seropositive. Each CDR3 is given with its conserved first and last residue. A D gene is named only where the DNA matches it firmly. For some rows the clone size is stated as once, few or many, or as a class when expanded; others skip it.

TRBD2,TRBJ2-5,few,TRBV5-4,TGTGCCAGCAGCTCCGGACTAGGCGAGACCCAGTACTTC,CASSSGLGETQYF
TRBD2,TRBJ2-7,NA,TRBV30,TGTGCCTGGAGTGTACAGGGACTAGCGGGGATTTACGAGCAGTACTTC,CAWSVQGLAGIYEQYF
NA,TRBJ2-1,NA,TRBV27,TGTGCCAGCAGTTTACGGCGAACAGGGTTTGAGCAGTTCTTC,CASSLRRTGFEQFF
NA,TRBJ2-5,NA,TRBV5-1,TGCGCCAGCACCCTCAGGGCTAGCGGGGACAGGAGTCAAGAGACCCAGTACTTC,CASTLRASGDRSQETQYF
TRBD2,TRBJ2-1,NA,TRBV7-2,TGTGCCAGCAGCACGACTAGCGGGGGGCGGTACAATGAGCAGTTCTTC,CASSTTSGGRYNEQFF
TRBD1,TRBJ1-4,NA,TRBV5-3,TGTGCCAGAAGCAAGACGGGACAGAAAAGGGATGGACTGTTTTTT,CARSKTGQKRDGLFF
TRBD2,TRBJ2-3,many,TRBV5-5,TGTGCCAGCAGCTTTAGCGGGGGGCGAGGCACAGATACGCAGTATTTT,CASSFSGGRGTDTQYF
TRBD1,TRBJ1-2,NA,TRBV28,TGTGCCAGCAATCCCCCGGGACAGGAGTTGGGTGGCTACACCTTC,CASNPPGQELGGYTF
TRBD1,TRBJ2-1,NA,TRBV10-3,TGTGCCATCAGTGAATCGGGACAGGAGAGGGACAATGAGCAGTTCTTC,CAISESGQERDNEQFF
NA,TRBJ2-1,few,TRBV27,TGTGCCAGCAGTTTATCCAGGGGATCTGAGCAGTTCTTC,CASSLSRGSEQFF
NA,TRBJ2-3,NA,TRBV18,TGTGCCAGCTCACGGGGGGATGACTATCCGACAGATACGCAGTATTTT,CASSRGDDYPTDTQYF
NA,TRBJ2-3,NA,TRBV6-1,TGTGCCAGCATGGATGGAGGGTTTAGCACAGATACGCAGTATTTT,CASMDGGFSTDTQYF
NA,TRBJ2-7,NA,TRBV14,TGTGCCAGCAGCCAACGGGGGAGAGCTTCTTCCTACGAGCAGTACTTC,CASSQRGRASSYEQYF
NA,TRBJ2-2,NA,TRBV6-1,TGTGCCAGCAGTGGACAAGGGCGGGGCGGGGAGCTGTTTTTT,CASSGQGRGGELFF
TRBD1,TRBJ1-5,NA,TRBV6-1,TGTGCCACAATGACAGGGAAAAGCAATCAGCCCCAGCATTTT,CATMTGKSNQPQHF
NA,TRBJ2-7,NA,TRBV7-9,TGTGCCAGCAGCCCAGGACGGGGCGAGCAGTACTTC,CASSPGRGEQYF
TRBD1,TRBJ2-3,NA,TRBV27,TGTGCCAGCACCCCAGGGGGGACAGGGGAAGATACGCAGTATTTT,CASTPGGTGEDTQYF
NA,TRBJ1-1,few,TRBV11-2,TGTGCCAGCAGCTTTATCGTGGTACAGGGTGGTGGTACTGAAGCTTTCTTT,CASSFIVVQGGGTEAFF
NA,TRBJ1-1,NA,TRBV6-1,TGTGCCACCACGTTTGGTGCGATGAACACTGAAGCTTTCTTT,CATTFGAMNTEAFF
NA,TRBJ1-6,NA,TRBV28,TGTGCCAGCCAGTTGGGGGGGAGGGATTCACCCCTCCACTTT,CASQLGGRDSPLHF
NA,TRBJ1-4,NA,TRBV6-1,TGTGCCAGCAGTGAAGGGACACCTACAACAACTAATGAAAAACTGTTTTTT,CASSEGTPTTTNEKLFF
NA,TRBJ2-6,NA,TRBV5-1,TGCGCCAGCAGCGCGCGCACTGGGGCCAACGTCCTGACTTTC,CASSARTGANVLTF
NA,TRBJ1-5,NA,TRBV15,TGTGCCACCAGCAGAGGAACGCAGGGTAATCAGCCCCAGCATTTT,CATSRGTQGNQPQHF
NA,TRBJ1-4,few,TRBV19,TGTGCCAGTAGTTCCGGGCCGACGAGGGATCTGGTCTATGAAAAACTGTTTTTT,CASSSGPTRDLVYEKLFF
NA,TRBJ1-2,NA,TRBV2,TGTGCCAGCAGTGAAGAAGTAACTCCTTGGTACACCTTC,CASSEEVTPWYTF
TRBD2,TRBJ2-1,few,TRBV2,TGTGCCAGCAGCCTTGGGGGGGAAAGCGTCTACAATGAGCAGTTCTTC,CASSLGGESVYNEQFF
TRBD1,TRBJ1-1,NA,TRBV9,TGTGCCAGCAGCGAGGGACAGCCGGGACCGATCGAAGCTTTCTTT,CASSEGQPGPIEAFF
NA,TRBJ2-5,NA,TRBV5-6,TGTGCCAGCAGCTTACGGAAAGGGGGTTGGGAGACCCAGTACTTC,CASSLRKGGWETQYF
NA,TRBJ1-6,NA,TRBV12-5,TGTGCTAGTGGTTTGGTTGATAGAAATTCACCCCTCCACTTT,CASGLVDRNSPLHF